The clone carrying this T cell receptor beta chain appeared a few times. Time point defined: pre-sensitization, week 0. Documented treatment: therapeutic diphenylcyclopropenone sensitization with weekly scalp DPC. Total RNA was extracted from unfractionated whole blood. These data are taken from a study of human T cells and chemical hapten exposure. In the study overall: DPC (0.01%) was patch tested on the upper back and read at 6 days.

One entry per CDR3 protein results from TCRdb running MiXCR on the RACE reads. The sample consists of about 180,000 distinct CDR3 sequences, under 35% of them appearing once. The ends were cut back, 0 bases at V and 4 bases at J, with 18 bases in the middle. CDR1 is MNHNY and CDR2 is SVGAGI in the germline V gene (reference sequence). The CDR3 extends over 17 amino acids. The clonotype originates from a woman aged 25 to 39 with alopecia areata. Some clones in this sample may be carry-over from other donors' samples. This specimen was whole blood, taken in connection with sensitization to the hapten diphenylcyclopropenone (DPC). The chain has TRBV6-6 and TRBJ1-1, with D maybe TRBD1 (6 bases). The CDR3 region has the DNA TGTGCCAGCAGTTACTCGGCCAGGGGCGCGTTCGGCACTGAAGCTTTCTTT. Protein sequence: CASSYSARGAFGTEAFF.